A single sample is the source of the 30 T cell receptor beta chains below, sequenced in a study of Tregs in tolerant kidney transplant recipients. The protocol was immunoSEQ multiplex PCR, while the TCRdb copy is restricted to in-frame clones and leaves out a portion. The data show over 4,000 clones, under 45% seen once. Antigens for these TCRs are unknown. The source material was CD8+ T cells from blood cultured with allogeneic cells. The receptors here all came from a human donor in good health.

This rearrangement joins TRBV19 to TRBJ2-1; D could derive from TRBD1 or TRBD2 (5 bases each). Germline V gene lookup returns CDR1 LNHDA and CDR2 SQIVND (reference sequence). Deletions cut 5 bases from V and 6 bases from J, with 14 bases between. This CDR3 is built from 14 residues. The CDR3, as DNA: TGTGCCAGTAGTTATGGGGGATCCCTCAATGAGCAGTTCTTC. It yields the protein CASSYGGSLNEQFF.

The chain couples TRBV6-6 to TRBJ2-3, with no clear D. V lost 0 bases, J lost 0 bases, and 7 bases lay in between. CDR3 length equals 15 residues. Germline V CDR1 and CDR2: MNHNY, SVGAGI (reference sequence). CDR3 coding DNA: TGTGCCAGCAGTTACTCCCCCTATAGCACAGATACGCAGTATTTT. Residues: CASSYSPYSTDTQYF.

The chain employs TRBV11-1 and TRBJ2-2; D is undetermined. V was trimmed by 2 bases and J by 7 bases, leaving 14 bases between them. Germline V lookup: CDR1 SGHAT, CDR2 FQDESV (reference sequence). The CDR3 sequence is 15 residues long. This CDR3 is CASSLSDIRGGELFF. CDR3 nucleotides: TGTGCCAGCAGCTTATCTGACATCCGTGGCGGGGAGCTGTTTTTT.

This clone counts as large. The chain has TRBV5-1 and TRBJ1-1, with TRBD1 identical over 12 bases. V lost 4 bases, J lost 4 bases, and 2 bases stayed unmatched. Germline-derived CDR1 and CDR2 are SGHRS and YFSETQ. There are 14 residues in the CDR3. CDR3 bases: TGCGCCAGCAGCGTGGGACAGGGGGCCACTGAAGCTTTCTTT. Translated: CASSVGQGATEAFF.

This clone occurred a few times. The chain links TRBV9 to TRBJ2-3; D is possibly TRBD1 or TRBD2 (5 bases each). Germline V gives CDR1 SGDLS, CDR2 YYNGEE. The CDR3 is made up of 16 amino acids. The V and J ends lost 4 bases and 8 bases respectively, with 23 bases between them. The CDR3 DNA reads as TGTGCCAGCAGCAACCCACTTAAAGGGGTTGGGGGTACGCAGTATTTT. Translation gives CASSNPLKGVGGTQYF. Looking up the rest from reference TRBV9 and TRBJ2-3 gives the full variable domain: DSGVTQTPKHLITATGQRVTLRCSPRSGDLSVYWYQQSLDQGLQFLIQYYNGEERAKGNILERFSAQQFPDLHSELNLSSLELGDSALYFCASSNPLKGVGGTQYFGPGTRLTVL.

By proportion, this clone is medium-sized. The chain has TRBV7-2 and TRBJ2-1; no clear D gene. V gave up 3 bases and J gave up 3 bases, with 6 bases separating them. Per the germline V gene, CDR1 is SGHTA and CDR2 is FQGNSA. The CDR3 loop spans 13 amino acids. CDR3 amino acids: CASSFGGYNEQFF. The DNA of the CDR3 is TGTGCCAGCAGCTTCGGCGGCTACAATGAGCAGTTCTTC.

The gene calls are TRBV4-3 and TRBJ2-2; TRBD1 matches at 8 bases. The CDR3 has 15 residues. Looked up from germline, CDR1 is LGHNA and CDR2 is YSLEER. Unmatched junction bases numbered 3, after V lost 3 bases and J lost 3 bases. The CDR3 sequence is CASSHRQGYTGELFF. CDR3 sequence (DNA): TGCGCCAGCAGCCATCGACAGGGGTACACCGGGGAGCTGTTTTTT.

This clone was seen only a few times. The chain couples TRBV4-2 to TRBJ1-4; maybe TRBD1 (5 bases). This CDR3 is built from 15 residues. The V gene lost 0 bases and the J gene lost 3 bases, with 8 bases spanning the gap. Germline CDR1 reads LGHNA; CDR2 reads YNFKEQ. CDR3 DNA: TGTGCCAGCAGCCAAGATGTGGGGGCTAATGAAAAACTGTTTTTT. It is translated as CASSQDVGANEKLFF.

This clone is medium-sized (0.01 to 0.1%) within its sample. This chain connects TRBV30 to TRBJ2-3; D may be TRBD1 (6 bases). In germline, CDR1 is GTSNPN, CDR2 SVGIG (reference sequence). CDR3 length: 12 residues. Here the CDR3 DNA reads TGTGCGATCACGGACAGAGCAGATACGCAGTATTTT. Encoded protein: CAITDRADTQYF.

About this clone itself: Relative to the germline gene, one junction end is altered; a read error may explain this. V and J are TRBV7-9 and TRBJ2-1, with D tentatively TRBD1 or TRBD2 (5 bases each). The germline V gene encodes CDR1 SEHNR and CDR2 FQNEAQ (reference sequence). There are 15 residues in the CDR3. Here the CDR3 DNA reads TGCGCCAGCAGCCCCGACGGGGCAATCTACAATGAGCAGTTCTTC. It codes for CASSPDGAIYNEQFF.

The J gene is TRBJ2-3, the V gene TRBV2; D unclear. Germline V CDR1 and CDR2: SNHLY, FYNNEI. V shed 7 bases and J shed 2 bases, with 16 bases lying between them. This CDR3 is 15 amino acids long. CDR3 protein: CASMWAAVLTDTQYF. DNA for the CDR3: TGTGCCAGCATGTGGGCGGCGGTACTCACAGATACGCAGTATTTT.

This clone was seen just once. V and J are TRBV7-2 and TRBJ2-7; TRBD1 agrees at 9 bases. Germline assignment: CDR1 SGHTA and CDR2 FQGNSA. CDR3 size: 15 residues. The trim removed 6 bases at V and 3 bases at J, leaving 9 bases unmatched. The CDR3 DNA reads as TGTGCCAGCAGTCCCGGGACAGGGACTTTCTACGAGCAGTACTTC. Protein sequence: CASSPGTGTFYEQYF.

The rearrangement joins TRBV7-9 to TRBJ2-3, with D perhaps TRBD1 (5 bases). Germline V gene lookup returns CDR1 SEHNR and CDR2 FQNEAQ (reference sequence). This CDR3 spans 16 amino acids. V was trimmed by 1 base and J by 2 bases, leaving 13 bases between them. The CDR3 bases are TGTGCCAGCAGCTTAGAAAGCCAGACAGCCACAGATACGCAGTATTTT. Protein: CASSLESQTATDTQYF.

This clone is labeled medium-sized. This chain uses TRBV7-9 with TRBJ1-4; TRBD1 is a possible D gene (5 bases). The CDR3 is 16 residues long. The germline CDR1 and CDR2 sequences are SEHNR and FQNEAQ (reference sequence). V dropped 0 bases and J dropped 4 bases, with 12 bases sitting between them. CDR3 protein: CASSLAWGDLNEKLFF. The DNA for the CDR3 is TGTGCCAGCAGCTTAGCGTGGGGGGACCTTAATGAAAAACTGTTTTTT.

Written as DNA, the CDR3 is TGTGCCAGCAGCTGGGGACCTCTGGACGACTATGGCTACACCTTC. Translation gives CASSWGPLDDYGYTF. The gene calls are TRBV5-4 and TRBJ1-2; D might be TRBD1 (5 bases). Per the germline V gene, CDR1 is SGHNT and CDR2 is YYREEE (reference sequence). Trimming removed 3 bases from V and 3 bases from J, with 15 bases in between. The CDR3 is made up of 15 amino acids.

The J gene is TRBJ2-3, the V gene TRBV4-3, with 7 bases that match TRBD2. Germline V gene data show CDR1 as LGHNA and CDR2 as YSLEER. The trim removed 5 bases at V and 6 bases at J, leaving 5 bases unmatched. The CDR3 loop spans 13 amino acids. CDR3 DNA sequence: TGCGCCAGCAGCACCAGACTAGCTGATACGCAGTATTTT. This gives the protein CASSTRLADTQYF.

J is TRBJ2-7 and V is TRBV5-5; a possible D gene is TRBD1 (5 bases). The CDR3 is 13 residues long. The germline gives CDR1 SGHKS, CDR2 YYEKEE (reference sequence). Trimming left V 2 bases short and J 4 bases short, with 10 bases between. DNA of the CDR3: TGTGCCAGCAGCTTAGAGACAGCTTACGAGCAGTACTTC. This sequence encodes CASSLETAYEQYF. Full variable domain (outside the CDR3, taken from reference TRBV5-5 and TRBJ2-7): DAGVTQSPTHLIKTRGQQVTLRCSPISGHKSVSWYQQVLGQGPQFIFQYYEKEERGRGNFPDRFSARQFPNYSSELNVNALLLGDSALYLCASSLETAYEQYFGPGTRLTVT.

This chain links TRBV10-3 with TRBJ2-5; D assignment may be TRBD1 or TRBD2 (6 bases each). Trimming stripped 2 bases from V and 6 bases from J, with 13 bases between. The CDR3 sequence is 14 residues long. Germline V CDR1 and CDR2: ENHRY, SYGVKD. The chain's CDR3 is CAISEEGGGQTQYF. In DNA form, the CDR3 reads TGTGCCATCAGTGAGGAGGGGGGCGGGCAGACCCAGTACTTC.

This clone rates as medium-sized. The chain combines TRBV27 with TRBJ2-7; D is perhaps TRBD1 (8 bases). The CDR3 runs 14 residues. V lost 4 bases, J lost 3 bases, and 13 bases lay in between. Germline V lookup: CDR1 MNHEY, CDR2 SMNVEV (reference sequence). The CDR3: CASSWGGTGYEQYF. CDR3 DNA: TGTGCCAGCAGTTGGGGGGGGACAGGCTACGAGCAGTACTTC.

CDR3 protein: CASSEARGQGNTIYF. The CDR3 nucleotides are TGTGCCAGCAGTGAAGCCAGGGGGCAGGGAAACACCATATATTTT. The V call is TRBV2, the J call TRBJ1-3; 8 bases align to TRBD1. This CDR3 contains 15 residues. The V gene's germline CDR1 is SNHLY and CDR2 FYNNEI. V shed 0 bases and J 4 bases; nucleotides not matched to a gene: 2.

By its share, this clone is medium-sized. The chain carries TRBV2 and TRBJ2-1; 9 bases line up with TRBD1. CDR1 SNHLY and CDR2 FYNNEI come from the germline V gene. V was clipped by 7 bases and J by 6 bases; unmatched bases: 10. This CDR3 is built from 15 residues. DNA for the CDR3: TGTGCCAGCAATGGACAGGGGAAGGGTGTCAATGAGCAGTTCTTC. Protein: CASNGQGKGVNEQFF.

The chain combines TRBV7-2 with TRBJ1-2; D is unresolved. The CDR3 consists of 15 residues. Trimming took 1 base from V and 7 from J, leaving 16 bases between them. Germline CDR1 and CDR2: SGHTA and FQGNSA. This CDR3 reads CASSLGATIFGGYTF. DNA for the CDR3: TGTGCCAGCAGCTTAGGGGCAACCATATTTGGTGGCTACACCTTC.

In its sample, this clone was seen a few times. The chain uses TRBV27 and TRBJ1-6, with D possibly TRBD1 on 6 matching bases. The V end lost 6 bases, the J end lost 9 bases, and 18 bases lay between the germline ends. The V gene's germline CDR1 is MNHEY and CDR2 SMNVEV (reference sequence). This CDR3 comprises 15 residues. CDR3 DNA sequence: TGTGCCAGCAGCATAGGAACAGGGTTGGGTTCACCCCTCCACTTT. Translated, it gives CASSIGTGLGSPLHF.

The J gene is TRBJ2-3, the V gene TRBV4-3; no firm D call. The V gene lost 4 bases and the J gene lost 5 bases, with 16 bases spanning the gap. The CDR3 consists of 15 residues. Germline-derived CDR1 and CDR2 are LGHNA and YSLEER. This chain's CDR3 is CASSPSWANIDTQYF. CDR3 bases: TGCGCCAGCAGCCCCTCGTGGGCCAATATAGATACGCAGTATTTT.

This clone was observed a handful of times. The DNA of the CDR3 is TGCGCCAGCAGCCAAGATCCCAGCGGAGGGGGCGAGCAGTACTTC. Its translation: CASSQDPSGGGEQYF. The V gene is TRBV4-3, the J gene TRBJ2-7; either TRBD1 or TRBD2 may supply D (6 bases each). Trimming removed 0 bases from V and 6 bases from J, with 15 bases in between. The CDR3 loop spans 15 amino acids. The germline V gene encodes CDR1 LGHNA and CDR2 YSLEER.

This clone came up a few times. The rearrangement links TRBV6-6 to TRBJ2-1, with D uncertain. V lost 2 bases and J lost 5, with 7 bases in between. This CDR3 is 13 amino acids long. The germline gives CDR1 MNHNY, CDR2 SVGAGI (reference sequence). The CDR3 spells CASSYMSHNEQFF. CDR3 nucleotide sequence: TGTGCCAGCAGTTACATGTCCCACAATGAGCAGTTCTTC.

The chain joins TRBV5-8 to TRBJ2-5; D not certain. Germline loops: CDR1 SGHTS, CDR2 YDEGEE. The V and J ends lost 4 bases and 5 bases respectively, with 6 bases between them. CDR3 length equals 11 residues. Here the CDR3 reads CASSRRETQYF. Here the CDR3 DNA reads TGTGCCAGCAGCCGCCGGGAGACCCAGTACTTC.

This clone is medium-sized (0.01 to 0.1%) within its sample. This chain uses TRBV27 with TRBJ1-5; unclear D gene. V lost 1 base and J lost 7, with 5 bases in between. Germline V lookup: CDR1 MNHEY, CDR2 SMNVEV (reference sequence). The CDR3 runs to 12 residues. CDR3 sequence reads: CASSLLGQPQHF. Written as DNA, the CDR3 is TGTGCCAGCAGTTTATTAGGCCAGCCCCAGCATTTT.

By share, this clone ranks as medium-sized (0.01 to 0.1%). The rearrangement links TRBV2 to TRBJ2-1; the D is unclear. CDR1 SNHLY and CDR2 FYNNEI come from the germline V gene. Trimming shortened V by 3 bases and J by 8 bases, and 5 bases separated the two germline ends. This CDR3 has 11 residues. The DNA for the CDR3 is TGTGCCAGCAGTGATTACGATGAGCAGTTCTTC. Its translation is CASSDYDEQFF.

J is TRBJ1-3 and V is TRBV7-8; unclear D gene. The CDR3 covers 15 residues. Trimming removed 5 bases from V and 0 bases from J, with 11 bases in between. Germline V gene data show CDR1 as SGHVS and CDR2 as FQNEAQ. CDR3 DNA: TGTGCCAGCAGCATAGACGGAAACTCTGGAAACACCATATATTTT. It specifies CASSIDGNSGNTIYF.